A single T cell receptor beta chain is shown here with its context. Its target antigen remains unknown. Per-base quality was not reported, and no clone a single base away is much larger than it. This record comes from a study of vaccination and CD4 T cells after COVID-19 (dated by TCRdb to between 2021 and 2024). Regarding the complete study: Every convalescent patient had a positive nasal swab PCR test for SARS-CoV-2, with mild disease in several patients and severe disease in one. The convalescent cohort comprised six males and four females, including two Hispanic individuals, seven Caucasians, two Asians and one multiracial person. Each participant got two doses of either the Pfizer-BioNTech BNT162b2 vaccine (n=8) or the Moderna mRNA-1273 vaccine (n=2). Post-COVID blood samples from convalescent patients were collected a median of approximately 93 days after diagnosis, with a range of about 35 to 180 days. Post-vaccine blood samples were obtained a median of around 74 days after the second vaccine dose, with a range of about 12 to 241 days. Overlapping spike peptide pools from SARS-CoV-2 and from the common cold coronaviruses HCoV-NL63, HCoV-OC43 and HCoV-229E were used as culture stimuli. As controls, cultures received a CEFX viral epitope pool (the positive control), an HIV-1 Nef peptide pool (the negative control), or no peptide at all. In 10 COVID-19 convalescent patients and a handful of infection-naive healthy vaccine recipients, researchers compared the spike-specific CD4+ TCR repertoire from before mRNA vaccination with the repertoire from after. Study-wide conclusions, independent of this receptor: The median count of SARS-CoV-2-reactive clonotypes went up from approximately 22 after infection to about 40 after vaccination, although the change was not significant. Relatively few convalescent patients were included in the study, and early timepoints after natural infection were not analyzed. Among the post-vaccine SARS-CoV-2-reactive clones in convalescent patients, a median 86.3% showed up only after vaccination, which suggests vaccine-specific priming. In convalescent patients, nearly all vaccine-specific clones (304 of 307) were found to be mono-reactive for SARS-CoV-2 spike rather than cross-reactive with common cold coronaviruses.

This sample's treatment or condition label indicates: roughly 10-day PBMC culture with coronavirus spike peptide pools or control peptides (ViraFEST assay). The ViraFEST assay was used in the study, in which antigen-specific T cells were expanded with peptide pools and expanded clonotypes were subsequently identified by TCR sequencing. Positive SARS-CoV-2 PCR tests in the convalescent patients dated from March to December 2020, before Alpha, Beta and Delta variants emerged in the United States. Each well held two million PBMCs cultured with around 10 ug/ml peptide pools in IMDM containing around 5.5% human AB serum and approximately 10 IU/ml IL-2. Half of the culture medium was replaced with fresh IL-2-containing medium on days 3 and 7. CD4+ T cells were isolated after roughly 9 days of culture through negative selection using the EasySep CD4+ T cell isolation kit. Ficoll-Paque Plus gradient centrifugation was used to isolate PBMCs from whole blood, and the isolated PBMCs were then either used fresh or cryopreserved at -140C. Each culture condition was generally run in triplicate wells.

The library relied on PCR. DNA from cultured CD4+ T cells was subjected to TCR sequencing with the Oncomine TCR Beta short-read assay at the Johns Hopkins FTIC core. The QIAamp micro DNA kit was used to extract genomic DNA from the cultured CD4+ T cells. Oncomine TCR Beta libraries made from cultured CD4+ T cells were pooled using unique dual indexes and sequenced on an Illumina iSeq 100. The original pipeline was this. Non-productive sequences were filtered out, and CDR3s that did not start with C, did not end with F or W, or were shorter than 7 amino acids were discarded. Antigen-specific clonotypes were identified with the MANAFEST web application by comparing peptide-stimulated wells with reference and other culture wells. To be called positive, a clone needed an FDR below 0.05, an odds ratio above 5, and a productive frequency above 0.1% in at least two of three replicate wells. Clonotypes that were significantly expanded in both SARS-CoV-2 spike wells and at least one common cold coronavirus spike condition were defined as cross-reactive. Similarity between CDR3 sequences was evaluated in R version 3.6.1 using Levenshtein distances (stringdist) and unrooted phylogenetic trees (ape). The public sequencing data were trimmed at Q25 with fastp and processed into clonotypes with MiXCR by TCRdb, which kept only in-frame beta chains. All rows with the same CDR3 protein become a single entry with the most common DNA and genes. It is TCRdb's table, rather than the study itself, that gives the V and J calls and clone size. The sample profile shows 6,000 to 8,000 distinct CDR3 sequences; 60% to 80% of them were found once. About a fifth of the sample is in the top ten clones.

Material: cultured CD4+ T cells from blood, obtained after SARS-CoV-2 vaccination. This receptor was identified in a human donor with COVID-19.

The sequenced DNA is TGTGCCAGCAGCTTAGGGGGAGGGGGAAACACTGAAGCTTTCTTT. This gives the protein CASSLGGGGNTEAFF. Recombination linked TRBV7-9 to TRBJ1-1; a weak D assignment points to TRBD1 (6 bases agree). Based on the germline V gene (reference sequence), the CDR1 and CDR2 sequences are SEHNR and FQNEAQ. The CDR3, from cysteine to phenylalanine, totals 15 residues. The DNA shown is the 45-base CDR3, in frame from base 1. The V and J ends are trimmed by 1 base and 2 bases, leaving 11 bases between them.